What follows are 27 T cell receptor beta chains derived from one specimen sequenced in a study of PD-1 blockade in classical Hodgkin lymphoma. Every patient experienced relapse after autologous stem cell transplantation, and brentuximab vedotin exposure varied. From thawed PBMCs, magnetic negative selection was used to isolate the CD8+ T cells. TCRdb's table, derived via immunoSEQ multiplex PCR, lists solely in-frame clones and lacks some. The data show 10,000 to 15,000 clones, with 65% to 85% seen just once and approximately 25% held by the top ten. The input for sequencing was CD8+ T cells from blood, taken at baseline. These receptors originate from a human donor with classical Hodgkin lymphoma.

The V call is TRBV7-6, the J call TRBJ2-1; the match to TRBD2 covers 10 bases. The germline gives CDR1 SGHVS, CDR2 FNYEAQ. The CDR3 totals 14 residues. The V and J ends lost 5 bases and 8 bases, in that order; junction bases with no gene match: 6. As DNA, the CDR3 is TGTGCCAGCAGCGTTACTAGCGGGGTAGATGAGCAGTTCTTC. Protein product: CASSVTSGVDEQFF. The entire variable domain, with the rest obtained from reference TRBV7-6 and TRBJ2-1, is as follows: GAGVSQSPRYKVTKRGQDVALRCDPISGHVSLYWYRQALGQGPEFLTYFNYEAQQDKSGLPNDRFSAERPEGSISTLTIQRTEQRDSAMYRCASSVTSGVDEQFFGPGTRLTVL.

The chain carries TRBV5-1 and TRBJ1-1, with TRBD1 matching over 8 bases. The V segment lost 4 bases and the J segment 0 bases; nucleotides outside the gene matches: 8. This CDR3 comprises 16 residues. Germline V lookup: CDR1 SGHRS, CDR2 YFSETQ. DNA of the CDR3: TGCGCCAGCAGCCTAGCCGGGACAGGTATGAACACTGAAGCTTTCTTT. It specifies CASSLAGTGMNTEAFF.

The rearrangement uses TRBV10-3 and TRBJ1-5; 9 nucleotides agree with TRBD1. V trimming: 2 bases; J trimming: 2 bases; junction bases outside the gene matches: 13. Germline V gene lookup returns CDR1 ENHRY and CDR2 SYGVKD. There are 19 residues in the CDR3. The CDR3 sequence: CAISEPGTGWGIGNQPQHF. The CDR3 bases are TGTGCCATCAGTGAGCCAGGGACAGGGTGGGGTATAGGCAATCAGCCCCAGCATTTT.

This chain joins TRBV19 and TRBJ2-7, with 7 bases identical to TRBD2. This CDR3 region has 16 residues. Germline assignment: CDR1 LNHDA and CDR2 SQIVND (reference sequence). V shed 0 bases and J 2 bases; nucleotides not matched to a gene: 7. CDR3 DNA: TGTGCCAGTAGTATAGAAGGGAGGGCGAGCACCTACGAGCAGTACTTC. The encoded protein is CASSIEGRASTYEQYF.

The genes are TRBV7-9 and TRBJ1-4; possible D gene TRBD1, 5 bases. The CDR3 has 14 amino acids. V lost 6 bases and J 4 bases, leaving 12 bases between the germline ends. The germline V gene has CDR1 SEHNR and CDR2 FQNEAQ (reference sequence). CDR3 nucleotides: TGTGCCAGCAGACTCGACAGTTATAATGAAAAACTGTTTTTT. This sequence encodes CASRLDSYNEKLFF.

This clone was recorded only once. The chain recombines TRBV28 with TRBJ2-5, with 13 bases fitting TRBD2. The CDR3 sequence is 15 residues long. Unmatched junction bases numbered 2, after V lost 6 bases and J lost 1 base. Looked up from germline, CDR1 is MDHEN and CDR2 is SYDVKM. The DNA of the CDR3 is TGTGCCAGCAGGGGGACTAGCGGGGCCCAAGAGACCCAGTACTTC. Translating gives CASRGTSGAQETQYF. Supplemented by reference TRBV28 and TRBJ2-5, the full variable domain reads DVKVTQSSRYLVKRTGEKVFLECVQDMDHENMFWYRQDPGLGLRLIYFSYDVKMKEKGDIPEGYSVSREKKERFSLILESASTNQTSMYLCASRGTSGAQETQYFGPGTRLLVL.

The V gene is TRBV19, the J gene TRBJ1-1, with 8 bases aligning to TRBD1. The CDR3 is made up of 14 amino acids. Trimming at V came to 3 bases and at J to 5 bases, leaving 5 bases not matched to a gene. Per the germline V gene, CDR1 is LNHDA and CDR2 is SQIVND (reference sequence). CDR3 coding DNA: TGTGCCAGTAGTATCCAGGGGGCTCTTACTGAAGCTTTCTTT. As protein: CASSIQGALTEAFF.

The chain links TRBV27 to TRBJ2-1, with a tentative D call TRBD2 (6 bases). The CDR3 covers 15 residues. The germline V and J ends were trimmed by 7 bases and 1 base, with 14 bases remaining between them. CDR1 and CDR2 from the germline V gene are MNHEY and SMNVEV (reference sequence). This CDR3 is CASTSGFTSYNEQFF. The CDR3 DNA reads as TGTGCCAGCACCAGCGGGTTTACTTCCTACAATGAGCAGTTCTTC.

The V and J genes are TRBV5-8 and TRBJ1-1, with a weak D call TRBD1 (5 bases). The CDR3 is 13 residues long. Trimming cost V 0 bases and J 7 bases, with 10 bases left between them. Per the germline V gene, CDR1 is SGHTS and CDR2 is YDEGEE. The CDR3 bases are TGTGCCAGCAGCTTGGGACAGCTTTATGAAGCTTTCTTT. This gives the protein CASSLGQLYEAFF.

V is TRBV7-6 and J is TRBJ1-1; 8 bases align to TRBD1. CDR1 and CDR2 from the germline V gene are SGHVS and FNYEAQ. This CDR3 contains 15 residues. V shed 5 bases and J 2 bases; nucleotides not matched to a gene: 7. For the CDR3, the DNA is TGTGCCAGCAGCGAAAGACAGGGGACCAACACTGAAGCTTTCTTT. Protein: CASSERQGTNTEAFF.

The rearrangement links TRBV7-2 to TRBJ1-5; D is perhaps TRBD1 (5 bases). The V end lost 4 bases, the J end lost 4 bases, and 14 bases lay between the germline ends. CDR3 length equals 15 residues. Looked up from germline, CDR1 is SGHTA and CDR2 is FQGNSA. CDR3 DNA: TGTGCCAGCAGCTCCACCGGGGACTCGAATCAGCCCCAGCATTTT. Translation: CASSSTGDSNQPQHF.

In this sample, this clone turned up a few times. The chain recombines TRBV25-1 with TRBJ1-2; 9 bases line up with TRBD1. The CDR3 has 15 amino acids. V shed 4 bases, J shed 7 bases, and the junction held 10 bases outside the gene matches. Germline lookup yields CDR1 MGHDK and CDR2 SYGVNS. The CDR3 reads CASSVPTGGGSGYTF. CDR3 DNA: TGTGCCAGCAGTGTCCCCACAGGGGGCGGTTCTGGCTACACCTTC.

The sample holds one count of this clone. The chain couples TRBV9 to TRBJ1-1, with a weak D call TRBD1 (5 bases). With 0 bases removed from V and 1 base from J, the gap between germline ends came to 16 bases. The germline V gene has CDR1 SGDLS and CDR2 YYNGEE. This CDR3 is 17 amino acids long. In DNA, the CDR3 is TGTGCCAGCAGCGTAGGGGACGGGGTAGGGAGGAACACTGAAGCTTTCTTT. Its protein is CASSVGDGVGRNTEAFF.

This chain uses TRBV14 with TRBJ1-2; TRBD1 is a possible D gene (6 bases). The CDR3 spans 15 residues. Germline V gene data show CDR1 as SGHDN and CDR2 as FVKESK. Trimming took off 0 bases at V and 3 bases at J, with 11 bases between the two ends. As DNA, the CDR3 is TGTGCCAGCAGCCAAGAATTTGGGACATACTATGGCTACACCTTC. Translation: CASSQEFGTYYGYTF.

This chain uses TRBV19 with TRBJ1-1, with D uncertain. Deletions cut 3 bases from V and 1 base from J, with 12 bases between. The CDR3 loop spans 15 amino acids. Per germline, CDR1 LNHDA and CDR2 SQIVND (reference sequence). CDR3 sequence reads: CASSIPGGPNTEAFF. As DNA, the CDR3 is TGTGCCAGTAGTATCCCAGGAGGCCCGAACACTGAAGCTTTCTTT.

On this clone itself: Germline and junction disagree at one end, which may indicate a read error. The genes are TRBV5-5 and TRBJ1-2; D remains ambiguous. Looked up from germline, CDR1 is SGHKS and CDR2 is YYEKEE (reference sequence). CDR3 length: 12 amino acids. The CDR3 reads CASSQDRDGYTF. In nucleotides, the CDR3 is TGCGCCAGCAGCCAAGATAGGGATGGCTACACCTTC.

This clone was seen a handful of times. This chain uses TRBV5-4 with TRBJ1-6, with TRBD1 identical over 11 bases. The germline V gene has CDR1 SGHNT and CDR2 YYREEE (reference sequence). The trim removed 4 bases at V and 10 bases at J, leaving 7 bases unmatched. The CDR3 is 15 amino acids. The CDR3 DNA follows: TGTGCCAGCAGCCAACTAGGACAGGGGGCCTCACCCCTCCACTTT. It translates to CASSQLGQGASPLHF.

This clone was seen a few times. The CDR3 spells CASRGGQPQHF. CDR3 nucleotide sequence: TGTGCCAGCAGGGGGGGGCAGCCCCAGCATTTT. The chain employs TRBV2 and TRBJ1-5; possibly TRBD1 for D (5 bases). Trimming left V 6 bases short and J 7 bases short, with 7 bases between. CDR1 is SNHLY, CDR2 FYNNEI, per germline. This CDR3 is built from 11 residues. Variable domain in full (rest from reference TRBV2 and TRBJ1-5): EPEVTQTPSHQVTQMGQEVILRCVPISNHLYFYWYRQILGQKVEFLVSFYNNEISEKSEIFDDQFSVERPDGSNFTLKIRSTKLEDSAMYFCASRGGQPQHFGDGTRLSIL.

DNA of the CDR3: TGTGCCAGCAGTATTACAGGCGGTGGAGATACGCAGTATTTT. Its protein is CASSITGGGDTQYF. J is TRBJ2-3 and V is TRBV2; TRBD1 is a possible D gene (5 bases). V was cut by 5 bases and J by 5 bases, with 14 bases left in between. The CDR3 is 14 residues long. The V gene's germline CDR1 is SNHLY and CDR2 FYNNEI.

The V and J genes are TRBV4-3 and TRBJ1-3; 7 bases match TRBD1. The V gene end was trimmed by 3 bases and the J gene end by 0 bases; junction bases not matched to a gene: 2. Germline loops: CDR1 LGHNA, CDR2 YSLEER. The CDR3 totals 15 residues. CDR3: CASSQGTASGNTIYF. CDR3 bases: TGCGCCAGCAGCCAGGGGACAGCCTCTGGAAACACCATATATTTT.

The CDR3 sequence: CASSPERAFFYGYTF. The CDR3, as DNA: TGTGCCAGCAGCCCCGAGAGAGCCTTTTTCTATGGCTACACCTTC. This chain connects TRBV7-6 to TRBJ1-2, with unresolved D. The CDR3 is made up of 15 amino acids. Germline-derived CDR1 and CDR2 are SGHVS and FNYEAQ. The V and J ends lost 5 bases and 4 bases respectively, with 17 bases between them.

The sample holds a few counts of this clone. The chain couples TRBV4-2 to TRBJ1-2; D uncertain. Trimming left V 0 bases short and J 4 bases short, with 9 bases between. Germline V CDR1 and CDR2: LGHNA, YNFKEQ. This CDR3 is 14 amino acids long. CDR3: CASSQDTPLYGYTF. The CDR3 DNA reads TGTGCCAGCAGCCAAGATACCCCACTCTATGGCTACACCTTC.

This clone was counted once. The rearrangement joins TRBV2 to TRBJ2-7; D is possibly TRBD1 (6 bases). V lost 5 bases, J lost 0 bases, and 14 bases lay in between. Germline V lookup: CDR1 SNHLY, CDR2 FYNNEI. There are 15 residues in the CDR3. The chain's CDR3 is CASSPVRDISYEQYF. The CDR3 DNA reads TGTGCCAGCAGTCCCGTTCGGGACATCTCCTACGAGCAGTACTTC.

With respect to this clone: At one boundary the junction diverges from the germline segment, which might be a read error. At the DNA level, this CDR3 is encoded by other sequences in the same sample as well. This chain connects TRBV28 to TRBJ1-5, with D perhaps matching TRBD1 (5 bases). The CDR3 has 15 amino acids. Germline CDR1 reads MDHEN; CDR2 reads SYDVKM. The CDR3 protein is CASSVGTLSNQPQHF. The CDR3 nucleotides are TGCGCCAGCAGTGTCGGGACGCTTAGCAATCAGCCCCAGCATTTT.

The chain recombines TRBV5-1 with TRBJ2-5; 10 nucleotides line up with TRBD2. The CDR3 has 17 amino acids. The J segment lost 2 bases and the V segment lost 4 bases, leaving 11 bases of the junction unmatched. Germline V CDR1 and CDR2: SGHRS, YFSETQ. CDR3 DNA sequence: TGCGCCAGCAGCCCGTGGGGTAGCGGGGGGCCGCAAGAGACCCAGTACTTC. Protein: CASSPWGSGGPQETQYF.

This chain connects TRBV6-1 to TRBJ1-2; tentative D call: TRBD1 (6 bases). CDR1 and CDR2 from the germline V gene are MNHNS and SASEGT. CDR3 length equals 14 residues. V lost 6 bases to trimming and J lost 4 bases, with 15 bases between them. The CDR3 DNA is TGTGCCAGCAGCCACGACAGGTCCGGCTATGGCTACACCTTC. Protein sequence: CASSHDRSGYGYTF.

The genes are TRBV2 and TRBJ2-7, with D tentatively TRBD1 or TRBD2 (5 bases each). Germline assignment: CDR1 SNHLY and CDR2 FYNNEI. V was trimmed by 6 bases and J by 2 bases, leaving 14 bases between them. The CDR3 is made up of 14 amino acids. The CDR3 here is CASRTRDGTYEQYF. The CDR3 DNA is TGTGCCAGCAGGACAAGGGACGGAACCTACGAGCAGTACTTC.